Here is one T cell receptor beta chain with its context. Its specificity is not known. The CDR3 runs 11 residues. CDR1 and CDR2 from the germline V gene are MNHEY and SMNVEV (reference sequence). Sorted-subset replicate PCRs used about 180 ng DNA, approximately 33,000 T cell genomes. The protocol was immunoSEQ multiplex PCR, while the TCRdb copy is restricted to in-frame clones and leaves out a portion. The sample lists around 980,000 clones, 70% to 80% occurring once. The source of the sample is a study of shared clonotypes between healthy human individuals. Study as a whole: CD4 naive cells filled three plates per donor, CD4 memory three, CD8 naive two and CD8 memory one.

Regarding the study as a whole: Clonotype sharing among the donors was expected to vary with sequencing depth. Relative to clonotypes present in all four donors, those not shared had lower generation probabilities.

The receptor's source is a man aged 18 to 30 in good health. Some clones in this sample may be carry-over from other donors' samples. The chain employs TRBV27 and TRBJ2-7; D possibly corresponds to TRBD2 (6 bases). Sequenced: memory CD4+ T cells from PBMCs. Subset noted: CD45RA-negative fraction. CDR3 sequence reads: CANREPYEQYF. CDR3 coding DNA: TGTGCAAACCGGGAGCCCTACGAGCAGTACTTC.